One and the same sample provided the 29 T cell receptor beta chains below, sequenced in a study of CD4+ T cells in melanoma. Assay: immunoSEQ multiplex PCR; the TCRdb copy retains only in-frame clones and omits some. Among roughly 110,000 clones listed, 92% were seen once. The sequenced material came from peripheral blood. These receptors all come from a human donor with melanoma.

V and J are TRBV19 and TRBJ2-2, with a tentative D call TRBD2 (6 bases). Germline V gene data show CDR1 as LNHDA and CDR2 as SQIVND (reference sequence). The V end was cut by 11 bases, the J end by 2 bases, with 15 bases between. The CDR3 has 14 amino acids. The CDR3 coding sequence is TGTGCCGTCGCGGGGCAGCGAAACACCGGGGAGCTGTTTTTT. Amino acid sequence: CAVAGQRNTGELFF.

This chain joins TRBV6-4 and TRBJ2-3; 7 positions agree with TRBD2. V gave up 2 bases and J gave up 1 base; unmatched junction bases: 6. Germline V gene sequence: CDR1 MRHNA, CDR2 SNTAGT. This CDR3 contains 16 residues. The CDR3 protein is CASSDRGERGTDTQYF. The CDR3 bases are TGTGCCAGCAGTGACCGGGGGGAAAGGGGCACAGATACGCAGTATTTT.

This rearrangement joins TRBV9 to TRBJ2-2; 9 nucleotides match TRBD1. The CDR3 covers 17 residues. CDR1 and CDR2 from the germline V gene are SGDLS and YYNGEE. V was pared by 3 bases and J by 4 bases, with 10 bases of the junction left unmatched. This chain's CDR3 is CASSAQMGTGPTGELFF. CDR3 in DNA: TGTGCCAGCAGCGCACAGATGGGGACAGGGCCCACCGGGGAGCTGTTTTTT.

This clone was counted only a few times. In DNA, the CDR3 is TGCGCCAGCAGCTTACCGGGACAGGGATATATCTTACTCTACGAGCAGTACTTC. Translating it yields CASSLPGQGYILLYEQYF. The rearrangement links TRBV5-1 to TRBJ2-7; 9 bases agree with TRBD1. The germline V gene encodes CDR1 SGHRS and CDR2 YFSETQ. This CDR3 region has 18 residues. Germline trimming cut 2 bases from V and 3 bases from J; bases unmatched to any gene: 15.

This clone has just one count. The chain carries TRBV7-2 and TRBJ1-1; 8 bases are a match to TRBD1. The V gene's germline CDR1 is SGHTA and CDR2 FQGNSA. With V trimmed by 5 bases and J by 0 bases, 8 bases remained unmatched. The CDR3 runs 16 residues. CDR3 in amino acids: CASSDRGFGMNTEAFF. In DNA, the CDR3 is TGTGCCAGCAGCGACAGGGGTTTCGGCATGAACACTGAAGCTTTCTTT.

This clone was recorded only once. The chain links TRBV4-2 to TRBJ2-1; D unclear. CDR3 length: 15 amino acids. Per germline, CDR1 LGHNA and CDR2 YNFKEQ. V lost 4 bases to trimming and J lost 4 bases, with 14 bases between them. In DNA form, the CDR3 reads TGTGCCAGCAGCCTCCTCGCGGCCCTATACAATGAGCAGTTCTTC. Translation: CASSLLAALYNEQFF.

The chain is built from TRBV14 and TRBJ2-1; 11 positions agree with TRBD2. Germline assignment: CDR1 SGHDN and CDR2 FVKESK. V shed 6 bases, J shed 3 bases, and the junction held 4 bases outside the gene matches. This CDR3 contains 15 residues. The DNA for the CDR3 is TGTGCCAGCAGTAAAACTAGCGGGGGCTACAATGAGCAGTTCTTC. It translates to CASSKTSGGYNEQFF.

The chain couples TRBV7-2 to TRBJ1-5; the D gene is possibly TRBD1 (6 bases). Germline assignment: CDR1 SGHTA and CDR2 FQGNSA. This CDR3 is built from 14 residues. Trimming took off 5 bases at V and 4 bases at J, with 12 bases between the two ends. In DNA form, the CDR3 reads TGTGCCAGCAGCGCAGGACAGTCTAATCAGCCCCAGCATTTT. Translation gives CASSAGQSNQPQHF.

This rearrangement joins TRBV10-3 to TRBJ2-1; D perhaps matches TRBD2 (5 bases). This CDR3 is built from 15 residues. CDR1 is ENHRY and CDR2 is SYGVKD in the germline V gene. Trimming left V 6 bases short and J 0 bases short, with 12 bases between. CDR3 DNA sequence: TGTGCCATCAGCGCCCGGGAACCCTCCTACAATGAGCAGTTCTTC. Residues: CAISAREPSYNEQFF.

V gene TRBV5-6 combines with J gene TRBJ1-1; D unresolved. Germline V CDR1 and CDR2: SGHDT, YYEEEE. The CDR3 contains 15 residues. Trimming stripped 3 bases from V and 0 bases from J, with 12 bases between. CDR3 DNA sequence: TGTGCCAGCAGCTGGTGGACTGCCCTGAACACTGAAGCTTTCTTT. Protein product: CASSWWTALNTEAFF.

This chain connects TRBV2 to TRBJ2-7; TRBD1 is a possible D gene (5 bases). The CDR3 consists of 11 residues. Trimming left V 5 bases short and J 6 bases short, with 8 bases between. CDR1 and CDR2 (germline): SNHLY, FYNNEI. The CDR3 sequence is CASSYDSEQYF. The DNA for the CDR3 is TGTGCCAGCAGTTATGACAGCGAGCAGTACTTC.

This chain links TRBV19 with TRBJ1-1; a possible D gene is TRBD1 (5 bases). CDR1 is LNHDA and CDR2 is SQIVND in the germline V gene (reference sequence). Trimming took 3 bases from V and 3 from J, leaving 8 bases between them. The CDR3 is made up of 13 amino acids. This chain's CDR3 is CASSMARDTEAFF. The DNA of the CDR3 is TGTGCCAGTAGTATGGCCAGGGACACTGAAGCTTTCTTT.

V usage is TRBV7-2 and J usage is TRBJ2-1; D gene uncertain. The germline gives CDR1 SGHTA, CDR2 FQGNSA. The CDR3 extends over 15 amino acids. V lost 3 bases, J lost 1 base, and 10 bases lay in between. The CDR3 loop reads CASSLVVLSYNEQFF. CDR3 in DNA: TGTGCCAGCAGCTTGGTAGTCTTGTCCTACAATGAGCAGTTCTTC.

The rearrangement links TRBV6-6 to TRBJ2-7, with TRBD2 matching over 10 bases. The ends lost 6 bases at V and 6 bases at J; junction bases unmatched: 8. CDR3 size: 14 residues. Germline CDR1 MNHNY, CDR2 SVGAGI (reference sequence). The CDR3 sequence: CASSNLAGVGEQYF. DNA for the CDR3: TGTGCCAGCAGCAATCTAGCGGGAGTTGGCGAGCAGTACTTC.

The rearrangement links TRBV7-2 to TRBJ2-6, with a possible D match to TRBD1 (5 bases). V lost 7 bases to trimming and J lost 2 bases, with 15 bases between them. The CDR3 is 16 amino acids. The germline gives CDR1 SGHTA, CDR2 FQGNSA. The CDR3 is CASKKEQVTGANVLTF. CDR3 DNA sequence: TGTGCCAGCAAAAAAGAACAGGTTACTGGGGCCAACGTCCTGACTTTC. The variable domain in full, completed from reference TRBV7-2 and TRBJ2-6, reads GAGVSQSPSNKVTEKGKDVELRCDPISGHTALYWYRQSLGQGLEFLIYFQGNSAPDKSGLPSDRFSAERTGGSVSTLTIQRTQQEDSAVYLCASKKEQVTGANVLTFGAGSRLTVL.

The rearrangement joins TRBV6-1 to TRBJ2-7; perhaps TRBD2 as D (5 bases). Germline V gene sequence: CDR1 MNHNS, CDR2 SASEGT. The V end was cut by 5 bases, the J end by 0 bases, with 11 bases between. The CDR3 length is 14 residues. CDR3 sequence: CASSSLAGSYEQYF. The CDR3 region has the DNA TGTGCCAGCAGTTCCCTAGCCGGCTCCTACGAGCAGTACTTC.

The rearrangement links TRBV6-4 to TRBJ1-5, with a possible D match to TRBD1 (5 bases). The CDR3 runs to 13 residues. V dropped 7 bases and J dropped 4 bases, with 11 bases sitting between them. CDR1 is MRHNA and CDR2 is SNTAGT in the germline V gene. The CDR3 region has the DNA TGTGCCAGCAACGGGACGGCGAATCAGCCCCAGCATTTT. As protein: CASNGTANQPQHF.

The rearrangement joins TRBV18 to TRBJ2-1; D remains ambiguous. The CDR3 has 14 residues. V gave up 3 bases and J gave up 0 bases, with 6 bases separating them. Per germline, CDR1 KGHSH and CDR2 LQKENI. The CDR3 here is CASSPGVSYNEQFF. The DNA of the CDR3 is TGTGCCAGCTCACCTGGGGTCTCCTACAATGAGCAGTTCTTC.

The gene calls are TRBV5-6 and TRBJ2-1; D may be TRBD1 or TRBD2 (7 bases each). CDR3 length: 16 residues. Germline CDR1 SGHDT, CDR2 YYEEEE. With 3 bases removed from V and 0 bases from J, the gap between germline ends came to 13 bases. CDR3 sequence: CASSSAGGASYNEQFF. The CDR3 DNA sequence: TGTGCCAGCAGCTCGGCAGGGGGGGCCTCCTACAATGAGCAGTTCTTC.

The chain joins TRBV28 to TRBJ2-5; D is uncertain. This CDR3 is built from 13 residues. V lost 1 base and J lost 1, with 4 bases in between. CDR1 and CDR2 from the germline V gene are MDHEN and SYDVKM. The CDR3 DNA sequence: TGTGCCAGCAGTTTATTGGCCCAAGAGACCCAGTACTTC. Translating gives CASSLLAQETQYF.

This chain's CDR3 is CASSPDRVLNSPLHF. The CDR3 DNA sequence: TGCGCCAGCAGCCCCGACAGGGTTTTGAATTCACCCCTCCACTTT. The gene calls are TRBV5-1 and TRBJ1-6; 7 nucleotides align to TRBD1. Germline trimming cut 4 bases from V and 7 bases from J; bases unmatched to any gene: 8. The germline CDR1 and CDR2 sequences are SGHRS and YFSETQ. The CDR3 runs 15 residues.

This clone came up a few times. This chain uses TRBV30 with TRBJ1-6; D possibly corresponds to TRBD1 (5 bases). Trimming removed 4 bases at V and 9 bases at J, with 7 bases between. Germline V gene data show CDR1 as GTSNPN and CDR2 as SVGIG (reference sequence). The CDR3 runs to 11 residues. The CDR3 bases are TGTGCCTGGAATAGGGGTTCACCCCTCCACTTT. Translating it yields CAWNRGSPLHF.

The CDR3: CASSPSRRGAYNEQFF. In nucleotides, the CDR3 is TGTGCCAGCAGTCCCTCCAGGAGGGGTGCCTACAATGAGCAGTTCTTC. J is TRBJ2-1 and V is TRBV27; TRBD2 might be the D (6 bases). The CDR3 spans 16 residues. CDR1 and CDR2 (germline): MNHEY, SMNVEV (reference sequence). Trimming removed 5 bases at V and 2 bases at J, with 16 bases between.

This clone occurred a few times. The rearrangement joins TRBV5-4 to TRBJ1-2, with TRBD1 matching 7 bases. This CDR3 has 16 residues. The junction had 9 bases not matched to a gene; V was cut back by 2 bases and J by 2 bases. Germline-derived CDR1 and CDR2 are SGHNT and YYREEE (reference sequence). This chain's CDR3 is CASSFTTGVENYGYTF. In DNA, the CDR3 is TGTGCCAGCAGCTTCACTACAGGGGTGGAGAACTATGGCTACACCTTC.

The V and J genes are TRBV7-2 and TRBJ2-7; TRBD2 aligns across 10 bases. The ends lost 6 bases at V and 0 bases at J; junction bases unmatched: 11. Germline CDR1 is SGHTA and CDR2 is FQGNSA. The CDR3 runs to 17 residues. CDR3 nucleotides: TGTGCCAGCAGGGATAAGGGGCTAGCGGGGGCCTCCTACGAGCAGTACTTC. This sequence encodes CASRDKGLAGASYEQYF.

V gene TRBV6-6 combines with J gene TRBJ1-1; TRBD1 might be the D (6 bases). CDR3 length: 14 amino acids. Looked up from germline, CDR1 is MNHNY and CDR2 is SVGAGI (reference sequence). V was shortened by 11 bases and J by 3 bases, with 19 bases between the two germline ends. The CDR3 loop reads CAVRSGQLYTEAFF. The CDR3 bases are TGTGCCGTACGAAGTGGACAGTTGTACACTGAAGCTTTCTTT.

This clone was seen a single time. The V and J genes are TRBV4-2 and TRBJ2-1, with 10 positions matching TRBD2. This CDR3 has 16 amino acids. V lost 5 bases, J lost 4 bases, and 8 bases stayed unmatched. Germline V lookup: CDR1 LGHNA, CDR2 YNFKEQ. CDR3 protein: CASSSSGGRRYNEQFF. As DNA, the CDR3 is TGTGCCAGCAGCTCTAGCGGGGGACGAAGATACAATGAGCAGTTCTTC.

The V gene is TRBV28, the J gene TRBJ1-5; a weak D match, TRBD1 (6 bases). The CDR3 consists of 13 residues. Germline lookup yields CDR1 MDHEN and CDR2 SYDVKM. Trimming left V 7 bases short and J 6 bases short, with 13 bases between. CDR3 coding DNA: TGTGCCAGCACCGGGGCAGGGGTTCAGCCCCAGCATTTT. This translates into CASTGAGVQPQHF. The variable domain in full, completed from reference TRBV28 and TRBJ1-5, reads DVKVTQSSRYLVKRTGEKVFLECVQDMDHENMFWYRQDPGLGLRLIYFSYDVKMKEKGDIPEGYSVSREKKERFSLILESASTNQTSMYLCASTGAGVQPQHFGDGTRLSIL.

The genes are TRBV28 and TRBJ1-1, with 7 bases aligning to TRBD1. The CDR3 has 17 residues. Germline CDR1 reads MDHEN; CDR2 reads SYDVKM. V gave up 6 bases and J gave up 2 bases; unmatched junction bases: 15. CDR3 sequence reads: CASRPTMHGTANTEAFF. The CDR3 DNA is TGTGCCAGCAGGCCGACAATGCACGGGACAGCCAACACTGAAGCTTTCTTT.